One TCR beta chain is described in this entry. This sample is drawn from a study of blood T cell repertoires in COVID-19. Study-level background: T cells, B-cell-depleted T cells, or PBMCs supplied cDNA or gDNA.

J was trimmed by 5 bases and V by 1 base; bases with no gene match: 6. The CDR3 has 15 amino acids. Germline CDR1 reads LNHDA; CDR2 reads SQIVND (reference sequence). The assay was immunoSEQ multiplex PCR, and TCRdb's table has in-frame clones only and misses some. The table has some 250,000 clones, roughly 80% seen once. This clonotype was sampled from an elderly woman with acute or convalescent COVID-19. Sequencing was performed on peripheral blood. The chain is built from TRBV19 and TRBJ2-5, with 8 positions matching TRBD2. Written as DNA, the CDR3 is TGTGCCAGTAGTATAGCGGGGGGGGGCTCGGAGACCCAGTACTTC. Translation: CASSIAGGGSETQYF. Full variable domain (rest looked up from reference TRBV19 and TRBJ2-5): DGGITQSPKYLFRKEGQNVTLSCEQNLNHDAMYWYRQDPGQGLRLIYYSQIVNDFQKGDIAEGYSVSREKKESFPLTVTSAQKNPTAFYLCASSIAGGGSETQYFGPGTRLLVL.